The present T cell receptor beta chain was sequenced within a study of CD8+CD57+ T cells in acquired aplastic anemia. Study information: CD4+ and CD8+ cells, once sorted, gave DNA averaging roughly 3.2 ug.

Genomic DNA served as template for TCR beta VDJ and CDR3 profiling. Using its own MiXCR run on the reads, TCRdb lists one record per CDR3 protein. The table lists 170,000 or so distinct CDR3 sequences, 40% to 50% of them singletons. The CDR3 is 18 residues long. The V end was cut by 5 bases, the J end by 5 bases, with 24 bases between. The V gene's germline CDR1 is SGHAT and CDR2 FQDESV (reference sequence). This clonotype has a count of ten or more. CD8+CD57+ cell expansion had been shown by flow cytometry in patients chosen for sequencing. This sequence originates from a human donor with aplastic anemia. The specimen was sorted CD4+, CD8+, or CD8+CD57+ T cells (not recorded which) from PBMCs. V usage is TRBV11-1 and J usage is TRBJ1-4; D perhaps matches TRBD1 (5 bases). Here the CDR3 DNA reads TGTGCCAGCAGCCCCGCCCGGCAGACTGGGGGAGTAAATGAAAAACTGTTTTTT. It codes for CASSPARQTGGVNEKLFF.